These 19 T cell receptor beta chains originate from one sample sequenced in a study of Tregs in tolerant kidney transplant recipients. Only in-frame clones appear in the TCRdb table, and some are missing; sequencing was by immunoSEQ multiplex PCR. The repertoire holds around 98,000 clones, 93% seen once, with 0.46% in the top ten. This sample comprised CD4+ T cells from blood, obtained before the transplant. These receptors all stem from a human donor who received a combined kidney and bone marrow transplant.

The chain joins TRBV4-2 to TRBJ1-2, with a possible D match to TRBD1 (5 bases). The ends were cut back, 0 bases at V and 7 bases at J, with 12 bases in the middle. The V gene's germline CDR1 is LGHNA and CDR2 YNFKEQ. This CDR3 spans 14 amino acids. The CDR3 reads CASSQDLTGRGYTF. The CDR3 nucleotides read TGTGCCAGCAGCCAAGATCTCACAGGCCGTGGCTACACCTTC.

This sequence joins TRBV2 and TRBJ1-5, with 7 bases aligning to TRBD1. The CDR3 is made up of 16 amino acids. Trimming cost V 6 bases and J 0 bases; bases outside gene matches: 8. The germline V gene has CDR1 SNHLY and CDR2 FYNNEI. The CDR3 DNA follows: TGTGCCAGCAGATTGGGACAGCTTTATAGCAATCAGCCCCAGCATTTT. The encoded protein is CASRLGQLYSNQPQHF.

V is TRBV5-1 and J is TRBJ2-5; 13 bases agree with TRBD2. The CDR3 loop spans 17 amino acids. CDR1 and CDR2 (germline): SGHRS, YFSETQ. After removal of 0 bases from V and 3 bases from J, the junction contained 5 bases not matched to a gene. The CDR3 DNA is TGCGCCAGCAGCTTGGGACTAGCGGGGGGTTTTGAAGAGACCCAGTACTTC. It encodes CASSLGLAGGFEETQYF.

V and J are TRBV30 and TRBJ1-4; weak D call: TRBD1 (6 bases). Germline assignment: CDR1 GTSNPN and CDR2 SVGIG (reference sequence). The CDR3 is 16 amino acids. V shed 2 bases and J shed 0 bases, with 13 bases lying between them. The CDR3 coding sequence is TGTGCCTGGAGTTCACTGACAGGTGCAACTAATGAAAAACTGTTTTTT. Protein: CAWSSLTGATNEKLFF.

The V gene is TRBV5-1, the J gene TRBJ2-4; 10 bases fit TRBD1. The CDR3 has 15 amino acids. V gave up 5 bases and J gave up 5 bases; unmatched junction bases: 7. Looked up from germline, CDR1 is SGHRS and CDR2 is YFSETQ. DNA of the CDR3: TGCGCCAGCAGGGAAGGACAGGGGGGTCAAAACATTCAGTACTTC. Residues: CASREGQGGQNIQYF.

The chain carries TRBV7-8 and TRBJ1-1; 10 nucleotides match TRBD1. Trimming removed 5 bases from V and 4 bases from J; junction bases left unmatched: 4. Germline CDR1 is SGHVS and CDR2 is FQNEAQ. This CDR3 has 14 amino acids. CDR3 in amino acids: CASSLRQGATEAFF. In DNA, the CDR3 is TGTGCCAGCAGCCTACGACAGGGGGCCACTGAAGCTTTCTTT.

The chain uses TRBV4-3 and TRBJ1-3; no reliable D call. V shed 4 bases and J shed 0 bases, with 22 bases lying between them. CDR1 is LGHNA, CDR2 YSLEER, per germline. The CDR3 is made up of 19 amino acids. CDR3 bases: TGCGCCAGCAGCCCAGGACTTAAGAGGTACAGCTTCTCTGGAAACACCATATATTTT. Its translation: CASSPGLKRYSFSGNTIYF.

This chain links TRBV19 with TRBJ2-7; 10 bases are shared with TRBD2. V shed 3 bases and J 3 bases; nucleotides not matched to a gene: 11. The length of the CDR3 is 17 residues. Germline lookup yields CDR1 LNHDA and CDR2 SQIVND (reference sequence). The CDR3 loop reads CASSIRASGSIGYEQYF. CDR3 nucleotides: TGTGCCAGTAGTATCAGGGCTAGCGGGAGTATCGGCTACGAGCAGTACTTC.

This sequence joins TRBV4-3 and TRBJ2-2, with TRBD1 matching over 8 bases. The CDR3 is 18 amino acids. Losses at the gene ends were 1 base for V and 4 bases for J; bases not matched to a gene: 11. The germline CDR1 and CDR2 sequences are LGHNA and YSLEER. The CDR3 nucleotides read TGCGCCAGCAGCCAAGCCCTCCTATCAGGGGGCCCCACCGGGGAGCTGTTTTTT. Amino acids: CASSQALLSGGPTGELFF.

This clone was picked up one time. This chain joins TRBV7-2 and TRBJ1-2; 9 bases fit TRBD1. Unmatched junction bases numbered 13, after V lost 2 bases and J lost 6 bases. Germline loops: CDR1 SGHTA, CDR2 FQGNSA. The CDR3 spans 17 residues. The CDR3: CASSLYPGTGKKDGYTF. CDR3 nucleotide sequence: TGTGCCAGCAGCTTATACCCTGGGACAGGGAAGAAGGATGGCTACACCTTC.

The chain joins TRBV27 to TRBJ1-5; 10 bases line up with TRBD1. V dropped 4 bases and J dropped 0; count of bases not matched to a gene: 12. Germline lookup yields CDR1 MNHEY and CDR2 SMNVEV (reference sequence). The CDR3 loop spans 19 amino acids. The CDR3 loop is CASSSHPGQGSYSNQPQHF. In DNA, the CDR3 is TGTGCCAGCAGTTCTCACCCGGGACAGGGGTCATATAGCAATCAGCCCCAGCATTTT.

The chain recombines TRBV10-3 with TRBJ2-7; 8 nucleotides line up with TRBD2. This CDR3 contains 16 residues. Trimming removed 3 bases from V and 5 bases from J; junction bases left unmatched: 12. The V gene's germline CDR1 is ENHRY and CDR2 SYGVKD. The CDR3 sequence is CAISDYVRPAGDEQYF. DNA for the CDR3: TGTGCCATCAGTGACTACGTCCGTCCAGCGGGGGACGAGCAGTACTTC.

The chain employs TRBV19 and TRBJ2-1; 8 bases match TRBD2. Germline CDR1 LNHDA, CDR2 SQIVND (reference sequence). The CDR3 has 11 residues. The J segment lost 15 bases and the V segment lost 7 bases, leaving 8 bases of the junction unmatched. The CDR3 sequence: CASTLWTSRFF. The CDR3 coding sequence is TGTGCCAGTACCCTCTGGACTAGCCGGTTCTTC. Complete variable domain (other parts from reference TRBV19 and TRBJ2-1): DGGITQSPKYLFRKEGQNVTLSCEQNLNHDAMYWYRQDPGQGLRLIYYSQIVNDFQKGDIAEGYSVSREKKESFPLTVTSAQKNPTAFYLCASTLWTSRFFGPGTRLTVL.

The genes are TRBV6-6 and TRBJ1-4, with a possible D match to TRBD1 (5 bases). The length of the CDR3 is 14 residues. Germline-derived CDR1 and CDR2 are MNHNY and SVGAGI (reference sequence). Trimming left V 6 bases short and J 8 bases short, with 16 bases between. CDR3 sequence: CASRGDSGEEKLFF. Written as DNA, the CDR3 is TGTGCCAGCAGGGGGGACTCTGGGGAGGAAAAACTGTTTTTT.

This sequence joins TRBV4-2 and TRBJ2-1; possibly TRBD2 for D (5 bases). The CDR3 spans 19 residues. Trimming removed 0 bases at V and 0 bases at J, with 18 bases between. Germline lookup yields CDR1 LGHNA and CDR2 YNFKEQ. The CDR3 reads CASSQDLMMRLSSYNEQFF. CDR3 nucleotide sequence: TGTGCCAGCAGCCAAGATTTGATGATGAGACTATCCTCCTACAATGAGCAGTTCTTC.

J is TRBJ2-5 and V is TRBV29-1; D not certain. Germline-derived CDR1 and CDR2 are SQVTM and ANQGSEA. V was trimmed by 5 bases and J by 7 bases, leaving 11 bases between them. The CDR3 consists of 11 residues. CDR3 bases: TGCAGCGTTCCGGCCCCGGGGACCCAGTACTTC. This gives the protein CSVPAPGTQYF.

This clone was recorded once. The chain uses TRBV7-9 and TRBJ1-2; D is undetermined. CDR3 length: 13 residues. CDR1 SEHNR and CDR2 FQNEAQ come from the germline V gene (reference sequence). Trimming stripped 3 bases from V and 3 bases from J, with 8 bases between. The CDR3 spells CASSFGEYYGYTF. For the CDR3, the DNA is TGTGCCAGCAGCTTCGGGGAGTACTATGGCTACACCTTC.

This clone was recorded a few times. The chain has TRBV14 and TRBJ1-4; unclear D gene. The CDR3 is 13 amino acids. V was shortened by 1 base and J by 7 bases, with 7 bases between the two germline ends. Germline loops: CDR1 SGHDN, CDR2 FVKESK. CDR3 bases: TGTGCCAGCAGCCAAGTTGACTTTGAAAAACTGTTTTTT. Translating it yields CASSQVDFEKLFF.

The chain employs TRBV7-8 and TRBJ1-1, with a weak D call TRBD1 (6 bases). This CDR3 contains 11 residues. Per the germline V gene, CDR1 is SGHVS and CDR2 is FQNEAQ. The ends were cut back, 5 bases at V and 10 bases at J, with 11 bases in the middle. DNA for the CDR3: TGTGCCAGCAGCCAACAGGGTGGAGCTTTCTTT. As protein: CASSQQGGAFF.